The entry below gives a single TCR beta chain sequence along with its context. The specificity of this receptor is unknown. The sample holds no much larger clone one base away, and base qualities are not on file. The study tested focal radiation therapy combined with CTLA-4 blockade (ipilimumab) in patients with chemo-refractory metastatic non-small-cell lung cancer. The data originate from a study of radiotherapy plus CTLA-4 blockade in lung cancer listed by TCRdb under 2018. For the study in its entirety: Among enrolled patients, approximately 18% had an objective response and 30% to 40% reached disease control. Broader findings and caveats from the paper: The strongest predictors of response, as reported, were early dynamic changes in blood T cell clones along with a rise in serum interferon-beta after radiation. TCR clones derived from tumors expanded in peripheral blood after treatment with radiotherapy and ipilimumab.

The CDR3 measures 14 amino acids from cysteine to phenylalanine. The entry retains the CDR3 DNA only, 42 bases that are in frame from base 1. Between the V and J ends, shortened by 8 bases and 2 bases respectively, the junction contains 15 bases. The germline V gene encodes CDR1 MNHEY and CDR2 SVGAGI. Libraries were prepared through the immunoSEQ multiplex PCR assay. The immuneACCESS repertoire file appears here via TCRdb, limited to in-frame rearrangements. These files lack a portion of the clones; in checked studies, under half of the deficit traces to unresolved V genes, and the cause of the others is not known. This sample is represented by some 110,000 clones; 75% to 80% of them were singletons. The ten largest make up approximately 5.2% of the sample.

This TCR derives from a human donor with non-small cell lung cancer who had a partial response to radiotherapy plus ipilimumab. The chain uses TRBV6-5 and TRBJ1-2; TRBD1 is perhaps the D gene, given 5 matching bases. Material: peripheral blood, obtained from a patient treated with radiotherapy plus ipilimumab. The CDR3 in this case is CASRVQGTNYGYTF. The DNA sequence follows: TGTGCCAGCCGGGTCCAGGGTACCAACTATGGCTACACCTTC.